The rows below give T cell receptor beta chains drawn from one sample of a study of blood T cell repertoires in COVID-19. The repertoire was sequenced with immunoSEQ multiplex PCR; TCRdb's copy has only in-frame clones and lacks some. This sample yields approximately 150,000 clones, of which 82% are seen a single time; approximately 16% belongs to the top ten. Specimen: peripheral blood. These receptors came from a human donor with acute or convalescent COVID-19. The donor label of this sample is uncertain. Both conserved end residues are part of each CDR3. A D gene is named only where the DNA matches it firmly. Only some rows state a clone size, as once, few, many or a class for expanded clones.

D	size	V	J	CDR3	DNA
NA	few	TRBV11-2	TRBJ1-4	CASGIPGLGDEKLFF	TGTGCCAGCGGGATCCCGGGACTGGGGGATGAAAAACTGTTTTTT
NA	once	TRBV4-1	TRBJ2-3	CASSQSDTQYF	TGCGCCAGCAGCCAATCTGATACGCAGTATTTT
TRBD1	NA	TRBV6-5	TRBJ2-1	CASSFLGTGGVDEQFF	TGTGCCAGCAGTTTCCTCGGGACAGGGGGGGTCGATGAGCAGTTCTTC
NA	few	TRBV19	TRBJ1-4	CATRRTPGEKLFF	TGTGCCACCAGAAGGACTCCGGGGGAAAAACTGTTTTTT
NA	NA	TRBV2	TRBJ1-1	CASATWAGRTEAFF	TGTGCCAGCGCCACCTGGGCAGGGAGGACTGAAGCTTTCTTT
NA	once	TRBV5-6	TRBJ2-3	CASSLGRRLLTDTQYF	TGTGCCAGCAGCCTGGGCCGTAGACTTCTCACAGATACGCAGTATTTT
NA	few	TRBV18	TRBJ2-6	CASSYVPGRQGSAGANVLTF	TGTGCCAGCTCGTACGTTCCAGGTCGGCAGGGTAGTGCTGGGGCCAACGTCCTGACTTTC
NA	NA	TRBV27	TRBJ1-3	CASSPSGRNTIYF	TGTGCCAGCAGTCCAAGCGGGCGAAACACCATATATTTT
NA	few	TRBV7-2	TRBJ2-5	CASSFGETQYF	TGTGCCAGCAGCTTCGGGGAGACCCAGTACTTC
NA	NA	TRBV7-2	TRBJ1-1	CASSLWQGQNTEAFF	TGTGCCAGCAGCTTATGGCAGGGGCAGAACACTGAAGCTTTCTTT
NA	once	TRBV9	TRBJ1-4	CASSADRATNEKLFF	TGTGCCAGCAGCGCCGACAGAGCAACTAATGAAAAACTGTTTTTT
NA	NA	TRBV7-3	TRBJ2-3	CASSLIQADTQYF	TGTGCCAGCAGCTTAATCCAGGCAGATACGCAGTATTTT
TRBD1	once	TRBV29-1	TRBJ1-1	CSVAGQGNMNTEAFF	TGCAGCGTCGCGGGACAGGGAAACATGAACACTGAAGCTTTCTTT
NA	once	TRBV3-1/TRBV3-2	TRBJ1-6	CASSLTSYRSSYNSPLHF	TGTGCCAGCAGCCTTACTAGTTATCGTAGCTCCTATAATTCACCCCTCCACTTT
TRBD1	NA	TRBV30	TRBJ1-6	CARGQGYNSPLHF	TGTGCCCGCGGACAGGGGTATAATTCACCCCTCCACTTT
NA	few	TRBV5-1	TRBJ2-7	CASSLAQGYEQYF	TGCGCCAGCAGCTTGGCCCAGGGGTACGAGCAGTACTTC
TRBD2	NA	TRBV30	TRBJ2-7	CAWRGTSGSYEQYF	TGTGCCTGGAGGGGGACTAGCGGCTCCTACGAGCAGTACTTC
TRBD2	NA	TRBV28	TRBJ2-3	CASTWGLAGTDTQYF	TGTGCCAGCACTTGGGGACTAGCGGGCACAGATACGCAGTATTTT
TRBD1	NA	TRBV5-5	TRBJ2-2	CASSPSTGMSTGELFF	TGTGCCAGCAGCCCCTCGACAGGGATGAGCACCGGGGAGCTGTTTTTT
NA	NA	TRBV2	TRBJ1-5	CASSVNRGKRSNQPQHF	TGTGCCAGCAGTGTAAATCGAGGGAAGAGGAGCAATCAGCCCCAGCATTTT
NA	NA	TRBV5-6	TRBJ1-1	CASSRGRPMNTEAFF	TGTGCCAGCAGCCGAGGCAGACCGATGAACACTGAAGCTTTCTTT
NA	NA	TRBV4-3	TRBJ2-1	CASSQVNSYNEQFF	TGCGCCAGCAGCCAAGTCAACTCTTACAATGAGCAGTTCTTC
NA	NA	TRBV7-9	TRBJ1-4	CASSSGQNNEKLFF	TGTGCCAGCAGCTCCGGACAGAATAATGAAAAACTGTTTTTT
NA	NA	TRBV2	TRBJ1-3	CASSSGQPGNTIYF	TGTGCCAGCAGCTCGGGACAACCTGGAAACACCATATATTTT
NA	once	TRBV7-2	TRBJ1-2	CASSLSTGLGNYGYTF	TGTGCCAGCAGCTTAAGTACGGGACTCGGCAACTATGGCTACACCTTC
NA	few	TRBV6-5	TRBJ1-1	CASSYGRGLGAFF	TGTGCCAGCAGTTACGGCCGGGGATTAGGCGCTTTCTTT